Shown below are 13 T cell receptor beta chains from a single sample sequenced in a study of PD-L1 blockade in urothelial cancer. Time point reported: peripheral blood 6 weeks after treatment start. The repertoire was sequenced with immunoSEQ multiplex PCR; TCRdb's copy has only in-frame clones and lacks some. In the table there are around 80,000 clones, 75% to 95% of which are singletons. The sample was PBMCs, taken around atezolizumab (anti-PD-L1) treatment. Source of these receptors: a woman aged 80 or older with urothelial cancer.

This chain links TRBV7-3 with TRBJ2-7; 10 bases match TRBD1. The CDR3 length is 14 residues. V was clipped by 0 bases and J by 5 bases; unmatched bases: 1. Germline CDR1 SGHTA, CDR2 FQGTGA. The CDR3 nucleotides read TGTGCCAGCAGCTTAACGGGACAGGGGAACGAGCAGTACTTC. Its translation is CASSLTGQGNEQYF. The whole variable domain, filled in from reference TRBV7-3 and TRBJ2-7, reads GAGVSQTPSNKVTEKGKYVELRCDPISGHTALYWYRQSLGQGPEFLIYFQGTGAADDSGLPNDRFFAVRPEGSVSTLKIQRTERGDSAVYLCASSLTGQGNEQYFGPGTRLTVT.

This rearrangement joins TRBV4-1 to TRBJ2-2; no clear D. The CDR3 loop spans 15 amino acids. Looked up from germline, CDR1 is MGHRA and CDR2 is YSYEKL. V shed 0 bases and J shed 3 bases, with 8 bases lying between them. CDR3 in DNA: TGCGCCAGCAGCCAAGACCAGGTATACACCGGGGAGCTGTTTTTT. Translated, it gives CASSQDQVYTGELFF.

The V gene is TRBV9, the J gene TRBJ2-5; a possible D gene is TRBD2 (6 bases). The germline V gene has CDR1 SGDLS and CDR2 YYNGEE. The CDR3 is 16 residues long. Between the trimmed V and J ends, which lost 4 bases and 4 bases, there was a span of 20 bases. CDR3: CASSSRGHGGRETQYF. CDR3 coding DNA: TGTGCCAGCAGCTCAAGAGGGCATGGAGGGCGAGAGACCCAGTACTTC.

The rearrangement joins TRBV18 to TRBJ2-3; 10 bases fit TRBD2. This CDR3 comprises 16 residues. In germline, CDR1 is KGHSH, CDR2 LQKENI. Unmatched junction bases numbered 5, after V lost 3 bases and J lost 2 bases. CDR3 residues: CASSPRLAGTTDTQYF. DNA for the CDR3: TGTGCCAGCTCACCCAGACTAGCGGGTACCACAGATACGCAGTATTTT.

Comment on this clone: Other DNA sequences from this sample encode an identical CDR3 as well. V and J are TRBV9 and TRBJ2-1; unclear D gene. The germline V gene has CDR1 SGDLS and CDR2 YYNGEE. The V end lost 0 bases, the J end lost 2 bases, and 6 bases lay between the germline ends. This CDR3 has 14 residues. The CDR3 region has the DNA TGTGCCAGCAGCGTAGGCGGCACCTACAATGAGCAGTTCTTC. Translating gives CASSVGGTYNEQFF. Based on the CDR3 plus reference TRBV9 and TRBJ2-1, the full variable domain is DSGVTQTPKHLITATGQRVTLRCSPRSGDLSVYWYQQSLDQGLQFLIQYYNGEERAKGNILERFSAQQFPDLHSELNLSSLELGDSALYFCASSVGGTYNEQFFGPGTRLTVL.

This chain connects TRBV29-1 to TRBJ2-4; TRBD1 might be the D (5 bases). Trimming left V 3 bases short and J 0 bases short, with 18 bases between. The CDR3 contains 17 residues. Germline-derived CDR1 and CDR2 are SQVTM and ANQGSEA. CDR3 loop: CSVEGNTGDLAKNIQYF. The CDR3 DNA reads as TGCAGCGTTGAGGGGAACACAGGAGATTTAGCCAAAAACATTCAGTACTTC.

J is TRBJ1-5 and V is TRBV5-6, with TRBD1 as a possible D gene (6 bases). The CDR3 is 16 residues long. Germline V gene data show CDR1 as SGHDT and CDR2 as YYEEEE. The ends were cut back, 4 bases at V and 3 bases at J, with 17 bases in the middle. The CDR3 DNA is TGTGCCAGCAGCCGGCGGGGAGGGGGATACAATCAGCCCCAGCATTTT. This codes for CASSRRGGGYNQPQHF.

The count of this clone is one. The chain uses TRBV27 and TRBJ2-6; 11 positions match TRBD2. The CDR3 runs to 19 residues. Germline V gene sequence: CDR1 MNHEY, CDR2 SMNVEV (reference sequence). V lost 0 bases and J lost 1; bases outside the gene matches: 5. CDR3 sequence reads: CASSLSLAGVGSGANVLTF. The CDR3 region has the DNA TGTGCCAGCAGTTTATCACTAGCGGGAGTTGGGTCTGGGGCCAACGTCCTGACTTTC.

The rearrangement joins TRBV27 to TRBJ2-7; 14 bases match TRBD2. Germline CDR1 and CDR2: MNHEY and SMNVEV (reference sequence). The V and J ends lost 5 bases and 6 bases, in that order; junction bases with no gene match: 6. The CDR3 sequence is 15 residues long. CDR3 sequence: CASSLGTSGSSEQYF. The CDR3 DNA sequence: TGTGCCAGCAGTCTAGGGACTAGCGGGAGTAGCGAGCAGTACTTC.

The chain carries TRBV5-4 and TRBJ1-1; the D gene is possibly TRBD1 (5 bases). Germline CDR1 and CDR2: SGHNT and YYREEE (reference sequence). Trimming cost V 5 bases and J 3 bases, with 14 bases left between them. CDR3 length equals 14 residues. The CDR3 spells CASRTTTGDTEAFF. CDR3 coding DNA: TGTGCCAGCAGGACGACCACAGGAGACACTGAAGCTTTCTTT.

This sequence joins TRBV16 and TRBJ1-1, with a weak D call TRBD1 (5 bases). Germline V gives CDR1 KGHSY, CDR2 FQNENV. The CDR3 loop spans 13 amino acids. V was shortened by 3 bases and J by 0 bases, with 5 bases between the two germline ends. The CDR3 bases are TGTGCCAGCAGCCAGGACATGAACACTGAAGCTTTCTTT. Translation: CASSQDMNTEAFF.

The J gene is TRBJ1-3, the V gene TRBV5-4; TRBD1 agrees at 7 bases. Germline lookup yields CDR1 SGHNT and CDR2 YYREEE (reference sequence). CDR3 length: 14 amino acids. V lost 5 bases to trimming and J lost 4 bases; unmatched junction nucleotides: 6. The CDR3 sequence: CASSRQGAGNTIYF. CDR3 nucleotides: TGTGCCAGCAGTAGACAGGGTGCCGGAAACACCATATATTTT. Combining the CDR3 with reference TRBV5-4 and TRBJ1-3 gives the whole variable domain ETGVTQSPTHLIKTRGQQVTLRCSSQSGHNTVSWYQQALGQGPQFIFQYYREEENGRGNFPPRFSGLQFPNYSSELNVNALELDDSALYLCASSRQGAGNTIYFGEGSWLTVV.

V is TRBV7-3 and J is TRBJ1-4; a possible D gene is TRBD1 (5 bases). Trimming took off 2 bases at V and 8 bases at J, with 9 bases between the two ends. The CDR3 spans 13 residues. The germline V gene has CDR1 SGHTA and CDR2 FQGTGA. CDR3 region: CASSLGAGEKLFF. For the CDR3, the DNA is TGTGCCAGCAGCTTAGGGGCTGGCGAAAAACTGTTTTTT.